Below, 12 T cell receptor beta chains from the same sample are listed, as sequenced in a study of Graves' ophthalmopathy and Graves' hyperthyroidism. TCR beta CDR3 amplification used RNA transcripts. RT-PCR was first run with HTBI primers, then multiplex PCR in a second round. TCRdb reprocessed the multiplex PCR reads with MiXCR, giving one entry per CDR3 protein. The table includes approximately 700,000 distinct CDR3 sequences, around 40% detected once. Sequenced: peripheral blood. The receptors originated from an adult man with Graves' ophthalmopathy.

The chain has TRBV25-1 and TRBJ1-2, with D possibly matching TRBD1 (6 bases). This CDR3 has 14 amino acids. The V end lost 5 bases, the J end lost 4 bases, and 14 bases lay between the germline ends. Germline CDR1 and CDR2: MGHDK and SYGVNS. The CDR3, as DNA: TGTGCCAGCAGTTTATTAGGGGGTGGCTATGGCTACACCTTC. This gives the protein CASSLLGGGYGYTF.

This clonotype was seen a few times. One end of the junction does not line up with germline, which may come from a read error. V usage is TRBV11-2 and J usage is TRBJ2-7; weak D call: TRBD1 (6 bases). Germline lookup yields CDR1 SGHAT and CDR2 FQNNGV. The CDR3 is 12 residues long. The CDR3 DNA follows: TGTGCCAGCAGCCAGAGAACGGGTCCCAGGGGCTTC. Translation: CASSQRTGPRGF.

This clonotype was counted many times. The DNA for the CDR3 is TGTGCCAGCAGTGGTAACGGGGGGAAGGGGACCCAGTACTTC. Translated: CASSGNGGKGTQYF. The chain is built from TRBV2 and TRBJ2-5; 7 bases are a match to TRBD2. The V gene end was trimmed by 4 bases and the J gene end by 7 bases; junction bases not matched to a gene: 9. CDR1 and CDR2 (germline): SNHLY, FYNNEI. This CDR3 is 14 amino acids long.

The gene calls are TRBV7-9 and TRBJ2-2; D unresolved. The CDR3 covers 15 residues. Between the trimmed V and J ends, which lost 1 base and 4 bases, there was a span of 10 bases. The V gene's germline CDR1 is SEHNR and CDR2 FQNEAQ (reference sequence). CDR3 protein: CASSLVSAVTGELFF. The CDR3 region has the DNA TGTGCCAGCAGCTTAGTTTCCGCGGTCACCGGGGAGCTGTTTTTT.

A few counts support this clonotype. This chain uses TRBV12-3 or TRBV12-4 with TRBJ1-1; 9 nucleotides align to TRBD1. Trimming cost V 4 bases and J 5 bases; bases outside gene matches: 5. The CDR3 is 14 residues long. As DNA, the CDR3 is TGTGCCAGCAGTTACAACAGGGGGCGGACTGAAGCTTTCTTT. This gives the protein CASSYNRGRTEAFF.

This clonotype has a handful of counts. This chain connects TRBV25-1 to TRBJ1-4; D gene unclear. Per the germline V gene, CDR1 is MGHDK and CDR2 is SYGVNS. V lost 5 bases and J 0 bases, leaving 10 bases between the germline ends. The CDR3 spans 15 residues. This chain's CDR3 is CASSLAGSTNEKLFF. The CDR3 bases are TGTGCCAGCAGTTTAGCCGGCTCAACTAATGAAAAACTGTTTTTT.

This clonotype was seen ten or more times. Here the CDR3 reads CASNDRGPSETQYF. The CDR3 DNA sequence: TGTGCCAGCAACGACAGGGGGCCGTCTGAGACCCAGTACTTC. The V call is TRBV2, the J call TRBJ2-5, with 10 bases fitting TRBD1. This CDR3 region has 14 residues. Germline V lookup: CDR1 SNHLY, CDR2 FYNNEI. The trim removed 7 bases at V and 5 bases at J, leaving 7 bases unmatched.

V usage is TRBV29-1 and J usage is TRBJ2-7; D unresolved. Germline values: CDR1 SQVTM, CDR2 ANQGSEA. Trimming shortened V by 8 bases and J by 0 bases, and 11 bases separated the two germline ends. CDR3 length equals 12 residues. In DNA, the CDR3 is TGCAGCCAGTCTAGTAGCTCCTACGAGCAGTACTTC. Encoded protein: CSQSSSSYEQYF.

This clonotype was counted a few times. The J gene is TRBJ1-2, the V gene TRBV12-3 or TRBV12-4; D gene ambiguous. The V gene lost 5 bases and the J gene lost 0 bases, with 13 bases spanning the gap. The CDR3 has 15 amino acids. CDR3 DNA sequence: TGTGCCAGCAGTGACCCGGGAGGGACTAACTATGGCTACACCTTC. Residues: CASSDPGGTNYGYTF.

V usage is TRBV5-6 and J usage is TRBJ2-5; 9 positions agree with TRBD1. This CDR3 is 14 amino acids long. Germline assignment: CDR1 SGHDT and CDR2 YYEEEE. Trimming at V came to 0 bases and at J to 6 bases, leaving 3 bases not matched to a gene. CDR3: CASSLDGTGQTQYF. The CDR3 bases are TGTGCCAGCAGCTTGGACGGGACAGGGCAGACCCAGTACTTC. Using reference TRBV5-6 and TRBJ2-5 for the parts outside the CDR3, the full variable domain is DAGVTQSPTHLIKTRGQQVTLRCSPKSGHDTVSWYQQALGQGPQFIFQYYEEEERQRGNFPDRFSGHQFPNYSSELNVNALLLGDSALYLCASSLDGTGQTQYFGPGTRLLVL.

The gene calls are TRBV25-1 and TRBJ2-1; 7 nucleotides match TRBD1. V shed 3 bases and J 13 bases; nucleotides not matched to a gene: 3. Germline CDR1 MGHDK, CDR2 SYGVNS. The CDR3 length is 11 residues. CDR3 loop: CASSEDRTQFF. The DNA of the CDR3 is TGTGCCAGCAGTGAGGACAGGACACAGTTCTTC.

Details on this clonotype: This may be a read error: a much more frequent sequence differs by one nucleotide. The V and J genes are TRBV6-1 and TRBJ2-7; D unresolved. CDR1 is MNHNS and CDR2 is SASEGT in the germline V gene. The CDR3 spans 11 residues. DNA of the CDR3: TGTACCAGCACGGACGGAGACGAGCAGTACTTC. It yields the protein CTSTDGDEQYF.